This T cell receptor beta chain originates from a study of T cell repertoires in cytomegalovirus infection. Study outcomes and limitations: The cumulative frequency of public TCR beta families distinguished individuals who carried CMV together with the relevant HLA.

Via MiXCR, TCRdb re-called the reads, giving one row per CDR3 protein. The sample has about 300,000 distinct CDR3 sequences, 8% to 10% seen once; the top ten hold more than 2.5%. This CDR3 comprises 16 residues. Germline CDR1 reads SGHTA; CDR2 reads FQGNSA. With V trimmed by 5 bases and J by 0 bases, 4 bases remained unmatched. The table lists this clonotype with many counts. Its antigen remains unidentified. The receptor was derived from a human donor in good health (CMV status not recorded). Some clones in this sample may be carry-over from other donors' samples. V usage is TRBV7-2 and J usage is TRBJ2-2, with TRBD1 identical over 9 bases. Material for sequencing was PBMCs. The CDR3 DNA is TGTGCCAGCAGCAAACAGGGGGCCTCGAACACCGGGGAGCTGTTTTTT. This encodes CASSKQGASNTGELFF.